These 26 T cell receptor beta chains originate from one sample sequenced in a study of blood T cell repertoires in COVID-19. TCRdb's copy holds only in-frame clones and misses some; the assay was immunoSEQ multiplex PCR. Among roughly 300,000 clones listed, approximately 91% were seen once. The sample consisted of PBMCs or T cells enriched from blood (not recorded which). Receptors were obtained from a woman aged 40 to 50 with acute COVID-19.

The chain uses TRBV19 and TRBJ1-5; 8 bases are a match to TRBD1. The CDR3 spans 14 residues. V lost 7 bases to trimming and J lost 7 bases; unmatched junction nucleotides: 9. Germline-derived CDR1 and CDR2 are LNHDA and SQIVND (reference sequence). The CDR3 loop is CASTPDRVDQPQHF. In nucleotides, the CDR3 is TGTGCCAGTACCCCGGACAGGGTGGACCAGCCCCAGCATTTT. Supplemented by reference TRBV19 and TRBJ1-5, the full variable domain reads DGGITQSPKYLFRKEGQNVTLSCEQNLNHDAMYWYRQDPGQGLRLIYYSQIVNDFQKGDIAEGYSVSREKKESFPLTVTSAQKNPTAFYLCASTPDRVDQPQHFGDGTRLSIL.

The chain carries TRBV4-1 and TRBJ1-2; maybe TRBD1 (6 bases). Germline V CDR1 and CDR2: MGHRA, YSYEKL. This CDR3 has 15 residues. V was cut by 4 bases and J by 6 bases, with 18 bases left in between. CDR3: CASSLLHRARDGYTF. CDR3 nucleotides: TGCGCCAGCAGCCTCCTCCACAGGGCTAGGGATGGCTACACCTTC.

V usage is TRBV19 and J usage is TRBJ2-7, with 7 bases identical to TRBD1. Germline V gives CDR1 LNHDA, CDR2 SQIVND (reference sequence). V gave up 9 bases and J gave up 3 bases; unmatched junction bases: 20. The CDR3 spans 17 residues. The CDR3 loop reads CARAGTEHPTLGYEQYF. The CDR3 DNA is TGTGCCAGGGCCGGGACAGAGCACCCTACTTTAGGCTACGAGCAGTACTTC.

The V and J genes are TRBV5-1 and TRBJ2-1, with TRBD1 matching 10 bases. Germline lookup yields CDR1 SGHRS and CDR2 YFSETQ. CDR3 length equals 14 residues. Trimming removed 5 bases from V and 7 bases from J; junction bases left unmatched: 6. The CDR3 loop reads CASRPGQGRNEQFF. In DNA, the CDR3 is TGCGCCAGCAGGCCGGGACAGGGGAGGAATGAGCAGTTCTTC.

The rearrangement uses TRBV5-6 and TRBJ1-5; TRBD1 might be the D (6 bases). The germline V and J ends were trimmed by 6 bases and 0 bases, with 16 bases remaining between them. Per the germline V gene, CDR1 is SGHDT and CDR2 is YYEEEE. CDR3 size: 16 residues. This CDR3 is CASNQDRFPSNQPQHF. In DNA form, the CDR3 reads TGTGCCAGCAACCAAGACAGGTTCCCTAGCAATCAGCCCCAGCATTTT.

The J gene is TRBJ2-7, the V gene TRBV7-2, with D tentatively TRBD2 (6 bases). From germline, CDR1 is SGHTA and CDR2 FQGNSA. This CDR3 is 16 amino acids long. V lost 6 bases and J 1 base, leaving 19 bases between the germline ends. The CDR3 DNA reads TGTGCCAGCAGAACGTCGGCGGGCGGGAAATCCTACGAGCAGTACTTC. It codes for CASRTSAGGKSYEQYF.

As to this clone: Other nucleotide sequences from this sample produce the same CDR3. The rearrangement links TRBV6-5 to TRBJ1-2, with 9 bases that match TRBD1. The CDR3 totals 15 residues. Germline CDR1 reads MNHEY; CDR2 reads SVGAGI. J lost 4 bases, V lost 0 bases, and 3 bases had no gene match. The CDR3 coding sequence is TGTGCCAGCAGTTACTCGGGACAGGGAAGCTATGGCTACACCTTC. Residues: CASSYSGQGSYGYTF.

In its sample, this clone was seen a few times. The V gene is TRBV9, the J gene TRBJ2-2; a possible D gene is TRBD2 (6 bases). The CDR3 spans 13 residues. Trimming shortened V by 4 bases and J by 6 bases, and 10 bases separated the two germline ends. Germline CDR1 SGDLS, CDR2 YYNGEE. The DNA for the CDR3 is TGTGCCAGCAGCCCGGGGGAGCCCGGGGAGCTGTTTTTT. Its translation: CASSPGEPGELFF.

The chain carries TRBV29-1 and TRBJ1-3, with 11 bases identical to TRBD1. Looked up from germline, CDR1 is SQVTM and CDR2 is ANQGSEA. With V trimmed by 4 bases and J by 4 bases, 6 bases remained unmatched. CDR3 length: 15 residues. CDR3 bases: TGCAGCGTTGGTAGGGACAGGGGGTCGGGAAACACCATATATTTT. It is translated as CSVGRDRGSGNTIYF.

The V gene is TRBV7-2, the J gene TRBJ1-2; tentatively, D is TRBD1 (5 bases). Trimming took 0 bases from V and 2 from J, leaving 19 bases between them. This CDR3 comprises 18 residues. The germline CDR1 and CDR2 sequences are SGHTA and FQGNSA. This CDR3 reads CASSLAAGGRGPNYGYTF. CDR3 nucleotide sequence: TGTGCCAGCAGCTTAGCGGCTGGGGGGAGAGGGCCCAACTATGGCTACACCTTC.

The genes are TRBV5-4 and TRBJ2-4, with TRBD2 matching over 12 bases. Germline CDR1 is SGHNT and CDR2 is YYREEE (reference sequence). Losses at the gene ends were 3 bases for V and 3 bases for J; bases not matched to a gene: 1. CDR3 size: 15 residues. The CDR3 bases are TGTGCCAGCAGCTCTAGCGGGAGGGACAAAAACATTCAGTACTTC. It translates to CASSSSGRDKNIQYF.

The CDR3 coding sequence is TGCAGCGTTGGGAGGGTGGGGGAAGCTTTCTTT. Its translation: CSVGRVGEAFF. The J gene is TRBJ1-1, the V gene TRBV29-1; D remains ambiguous. This CDR3 contains 11 residues. The germline V and J ends were trimmed by 4 bases and 8 bases, with 11 bases remaining between them. The germline V gene encodes CDR1 SQVTM and CDR2 ANQGSEA.

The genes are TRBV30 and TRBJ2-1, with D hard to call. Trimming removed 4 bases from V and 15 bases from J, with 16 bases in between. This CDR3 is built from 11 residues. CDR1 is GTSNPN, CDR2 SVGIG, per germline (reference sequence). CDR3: CAWTSGVTWFF. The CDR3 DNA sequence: TGTGCCTGGACTTCCGGCGTGACTTGGTTCTTC.

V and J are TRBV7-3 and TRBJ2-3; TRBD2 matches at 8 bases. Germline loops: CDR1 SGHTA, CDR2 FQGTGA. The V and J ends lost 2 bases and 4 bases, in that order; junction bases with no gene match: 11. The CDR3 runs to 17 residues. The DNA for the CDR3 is TGTGCCAGCAGCTTATCCAGCTGGGGACTAGACCCAGATACGCAGTATTTT. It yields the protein CASSLSSWGLDPDTQYF. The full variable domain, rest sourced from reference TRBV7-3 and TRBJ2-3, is GAGVSQTPSNKVTEKGKYVELRCDPISGHTALYWYRQSLGQGPEFLIYFQGTGAADDSGLPNDRFFAVRPEGSVSTLKIQRTERGDSAVYLCASSLSSWGLDPDTQYFGPGTRLTVL.

The CDR3 DNA reads as TGTGCCAGCAGGTCAAGGGGTAATTCACCCCTCCACTTT. Its protein is CASRSRGNSPLHF. V gene TRBV11-3 combines with J gene TRBJ1-6; tentatively, D is TRBD1 (5 bases). CDR3 length: 13 residues. The V gene lost 6 bases and the J gene lost 6 bases, with 9 bases spanning the gap. Germline CDR1 is SGHNT and CDR2 is YENEEA.

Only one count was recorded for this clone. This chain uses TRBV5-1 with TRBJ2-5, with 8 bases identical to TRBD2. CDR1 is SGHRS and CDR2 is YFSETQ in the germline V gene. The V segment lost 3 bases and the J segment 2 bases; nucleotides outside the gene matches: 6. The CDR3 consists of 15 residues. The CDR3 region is CASSYGSGEQETQYF. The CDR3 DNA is TGCGCCAGCAGCTATGGTAGCGGGGAACAAGAGACCCAGTACTTC.

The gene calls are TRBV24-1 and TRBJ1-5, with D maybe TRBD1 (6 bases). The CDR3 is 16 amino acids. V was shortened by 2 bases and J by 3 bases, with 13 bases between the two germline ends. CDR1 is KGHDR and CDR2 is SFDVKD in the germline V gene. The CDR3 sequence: CATSDSTDSANQPQHF. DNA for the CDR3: TGTGCCACCAGTGATTCTACGGACAGTGCCAATCAGCCCCAGCATTTT.

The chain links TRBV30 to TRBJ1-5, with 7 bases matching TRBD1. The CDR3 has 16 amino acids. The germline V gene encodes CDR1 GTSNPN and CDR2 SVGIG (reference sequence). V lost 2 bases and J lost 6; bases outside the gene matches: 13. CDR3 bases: TGTGCCTGGAGTCCCCCGGGACAGTCCCTTTCTCAGCCCCAGCATTTT. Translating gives CAWSPPGQSLSQPQHF.

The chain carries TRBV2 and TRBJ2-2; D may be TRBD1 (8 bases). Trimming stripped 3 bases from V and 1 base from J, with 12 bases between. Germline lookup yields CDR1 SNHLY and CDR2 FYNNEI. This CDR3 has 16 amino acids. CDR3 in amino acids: CASSEGGTGNTGELFF. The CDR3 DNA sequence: TGTGCCAGCAGTGAGGGGGGGACAGGGAACACCGGGGAGCTGTTTTTT.

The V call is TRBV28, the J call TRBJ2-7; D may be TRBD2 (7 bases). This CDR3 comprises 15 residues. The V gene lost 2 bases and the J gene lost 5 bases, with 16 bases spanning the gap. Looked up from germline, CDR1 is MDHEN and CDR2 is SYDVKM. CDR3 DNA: TGTGCCAGCAGTTTAGGGGAGGGGGACCGGAACGAGCAGTACTTC. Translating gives CASSLGEGDRNEQYF.

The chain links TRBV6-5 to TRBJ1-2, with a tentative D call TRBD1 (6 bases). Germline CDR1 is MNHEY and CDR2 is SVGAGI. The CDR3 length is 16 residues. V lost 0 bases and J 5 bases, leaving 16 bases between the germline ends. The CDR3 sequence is CASSYSMGAQTYGYTF. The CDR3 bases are TGTGCCAGCAGTTACTCTATGGGGGCACAGACGTATGGCTACACCTTC.

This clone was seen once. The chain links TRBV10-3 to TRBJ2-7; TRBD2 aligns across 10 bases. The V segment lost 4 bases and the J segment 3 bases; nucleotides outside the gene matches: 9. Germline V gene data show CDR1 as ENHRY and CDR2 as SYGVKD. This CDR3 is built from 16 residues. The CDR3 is CAISAGASGSGYEQYF. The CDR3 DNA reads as TGTGCCATCAGTGCGGGGGCTAGCGGGAGTGGCTACGAGCAGTACTTC.

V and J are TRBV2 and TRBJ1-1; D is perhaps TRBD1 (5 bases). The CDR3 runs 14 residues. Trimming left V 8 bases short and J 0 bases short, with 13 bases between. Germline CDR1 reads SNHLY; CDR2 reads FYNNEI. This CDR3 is CASGAGNVNTEAFF. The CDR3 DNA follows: TGTGCCAGCGGGGCAGGGAACGTGAACACTGAAGCTTTCTTT.

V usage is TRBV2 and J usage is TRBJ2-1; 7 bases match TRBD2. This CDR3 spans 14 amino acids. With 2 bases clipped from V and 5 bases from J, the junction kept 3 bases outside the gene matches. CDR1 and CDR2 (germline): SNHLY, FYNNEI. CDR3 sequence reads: CASSETSANNEQFF. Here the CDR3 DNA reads TGTGCCAGCAGTGAAACTAGCGCCAACAATGAGCAGTTCTTC.

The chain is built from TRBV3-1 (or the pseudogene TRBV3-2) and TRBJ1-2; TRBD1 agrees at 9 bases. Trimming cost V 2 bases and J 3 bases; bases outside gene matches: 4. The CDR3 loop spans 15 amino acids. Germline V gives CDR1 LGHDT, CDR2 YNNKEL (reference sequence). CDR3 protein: CASSQKTGGHYGYTF. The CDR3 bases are TGTGCCAGCAGCCAAAAAACAGGGGGCCACTATGGCTACACCTTC.

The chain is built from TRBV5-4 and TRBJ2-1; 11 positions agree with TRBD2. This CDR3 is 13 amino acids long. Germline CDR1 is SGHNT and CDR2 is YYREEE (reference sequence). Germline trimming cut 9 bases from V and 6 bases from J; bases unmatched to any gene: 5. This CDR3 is CANHLAGGNEQFF. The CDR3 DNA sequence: TGTGCCAACCACCTAGCGGGAGGCAATGAGCAGTTCTTC.